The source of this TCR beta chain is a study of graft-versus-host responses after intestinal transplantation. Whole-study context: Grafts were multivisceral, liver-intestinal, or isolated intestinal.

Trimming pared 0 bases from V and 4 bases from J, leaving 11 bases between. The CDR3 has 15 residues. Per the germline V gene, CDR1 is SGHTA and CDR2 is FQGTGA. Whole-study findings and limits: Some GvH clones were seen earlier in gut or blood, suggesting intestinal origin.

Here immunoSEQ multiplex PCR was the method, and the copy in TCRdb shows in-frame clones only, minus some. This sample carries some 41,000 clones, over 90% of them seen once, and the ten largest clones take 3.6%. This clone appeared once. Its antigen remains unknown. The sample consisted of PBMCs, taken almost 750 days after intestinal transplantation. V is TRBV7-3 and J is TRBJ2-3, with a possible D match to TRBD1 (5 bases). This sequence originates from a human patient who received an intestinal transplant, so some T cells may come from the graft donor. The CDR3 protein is CASSLTTTVPDTQYF. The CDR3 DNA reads TGTGCCAGCAGCTTAACGACGACAGTTCCAGATACGCAGTATTTT.